A single sample gave rise to the 17 T cell receptor beta chains below, sequenced in a study of neoadjuvant nivolumab and ipilimumab in lung cancer. Some clones are missing from TCRdb's copy, which holds only in-frame ones; the method was immunoSEQ multiplex PCR. The profile shows 24,000 or so clones, approximately 80% of them singletons. The sequenced sample was peripheral blood, obtained before neoadjuvant nivolumab, alone or with ipilimumab. The receptors shown here come from an adult with non-small cell lung cancer.

J is TRBJ2-3 and V is TRBV13; the D is unclear. V was shortened by 1 base and J by 6 bases, with 8 bases between the two germline ends. This CDR3 has 13 amino acids. Germline CDR1 is PRHDT and CDR2 is FYEKMQ (reference sequence). The CDR3 nucleotides are TGTGCCAGCAGCTTAGACAGTGAGGATACGCAGTATTTT. Translation gives CASSLDSEDTQYF.

The V call is TRBV4-2, the J call TRBJ1-4, with a possible D match to TRBD1 (6 bases). Trimming took 3 bases from V and 0 from J, leaving 8 bases between them. Germline CDR1 LGHNA, CDR2 YNFKEQ. The CDR3 extends over 15 amino acids. CDR3 residues: CASSQDRATNEKLFF. CDR3 sequence (DNA): TGTGCCAGCAGCCAGGACAGAGCAACTAATGAAAAACTGTTTTTT.

The V call is TRBV5-4, the J call TRBJ2-5; D may be TRBD1 or TRBD2 (5 bases each). Germline V lookup: CDR1 SGHNT, CDR2 YYREEE (reference sequence). This CDR3 comprises 14 residues. With 4 bases removed from V and 1 base from J, the gap between germline ends came to 11 bases. The CDR3 sequence: CASSLSGTQETQYF. CDR3 sequence (DNA): TGTGCCAGCAGCCTGAGTGGGACCCAAGAGACCCAGTACTTC.

The genes are TRBV6-1 and TRBJ1-4; D is possibly TRBD1 (6 bases). Trimming shortened V by 4 bases and J by 1 base, and 10 bases separated the two germline ends. This CDR3 contains 15 residues. The germline V gene encodes CDR1 MNHNS and CDR2 SASEGT. CDR3 sequence (DNA): TGTGCCAGCAGTGTGACAGGAAGAACTAATGAAAAACTGTTTTTT. Translation: CASSVTGRTNEKLFF.

The V call is TRBV4-1, the J call TRBJ2-4; perhaps TRBD1 as D (6 bases). Germline lookup yields CDR1 MGHRA and CDR2 YSYEKL. The CDR3 has 13 amino acids. V was clipped by 3 bases and J by 6 bases, with 9 bases between them. CDR3 sequence (DNA): TGCGCCAGCAGCCAGCCACAGGGAAACATTCAGTACTTC. Its protein product is CASSQPQGNIQYF.

V gene TRBV7-2 combines with J gene TRBJ1-4; 7 bases align to TRBD1. Germline CDR1 is SGHTA and CDR2 is FQGNSA. The CDR3 has 14 residues. The ends lost 5 bases at V and 10 bases at J; junction bases unmatched: 10. CDR3 nucleotides: TGTGCCAGCAGCCCCGACAGGGAAGGTCGAAAACTGTTTTTT. Amino acids: CASSPDREGRKLFF.

V is TRBV27 and J is TRBJ2-1; TRBD2 matches at 13 bases. This CDR3 has 17 residues. The germline V gene has CDR1 MNHEY and CDR2 SMNVEV (reference sequence). V shed 2 bases, J shed 6 bases, and the junction held 7 bases outside the gene matches. The CDR3 DNA is TGTGCCAGCAGTTTAGGACTAGCGGGGGTCTTATTCAATGAGCAGTTCTTC. Protein: CASSLGLAGVLFNEQFF.

This chain joins TRBV14 and TRBJ1-2, with 7 bases aligning to TRBD1. Germline trimming cut 2 bases from V and 7 bases from J; bases unmatched to any gene: 4. The CDR3 contains 13 residues. From germline, CDR1 is SGHDN and CDR2 FVKESK. The CDR3 nucleotides are TGTGCCAGCAGCCAAACAGGGGCAGTTGGCTACACCTTC. Its translation: CASSQTGAVGYTF.

The rearrangement uses TRBV6-5 and TRBJ2-7, with no clear D. V shed 6 bases and J shed 1 base, with 10 bases lying between them. CDR3 length: 13 amino acids. Germline V lookup: CDR1 MNHEY, CDR2 SVGAGI. CDR3 residues: CASRPFGSYEQYF. CDR3 bases: TGTGCCAGCAGACCCTTCGGATCCTACGAGCAGTACTTC.

The chain is built from TRBV5-1 and TRBJ1-6; weak D call: TRBD1 (5 bases). V was trimmed by 3 bases and J by 0 bases, leaving 7 bases between them. Germline CDR1 reads SGHRS; CDR2 reads YFSETQ. This CDR3 has 15 residues. CDR3 in DNA: TGCGCCAGCAGCTCGGGGGGCTCCTATAATTCACCCCTCCACTTT. Its translation is CASSSGGSYNSPLHF.

The rearrangement links TRBV4-2 to TRBJ1-1; tentatively, D is TRBD1 (6 bases). This CDR3 has 15 amino acids. Germline loops: CDR1 LGHNA, CDR2 YNFKEQ. The V end was cut by 2 bases, the J end by 3 bases, with 13 bases between. Here the CDR3 DNA reads TGTGCCAGCAGCCAATATCAGGGGTACGACACTGAAGCTTTCTTT. Translation gives CASSQYQGYDTEAFF.

The J gene is TRBJ1-1, the V gene TRBV4-1, with unresolved D. CDR3 length: 14 residues. Germline CDR1 is MGHRA and CDR2 is YSYEKL. Deletions cut 0 bases from V and 0 bases from J, with 5 bases between. CDR3 sequence: CASSQEDLNTEAFF. The DNA for the CDR3 is TGCGCCAGCAGCCAAGAGGACCTGAACACTGAAGCTTTCTTT.

V and J are TRBV6-1 and TRBJ1-1; D unclear. V was cut by 2 bases and J by 5 bases, with 6 bases left in between. Per germline, CDR1 MNHNS and CDR2 SASEGT. This CDR3 is 12 amino acids long. The CDR3 DNA reads TGTGCCAGCAGTGAACAGGAGACTGAAGCTTTCTTT. Translating it yields CASSEQETEAFF.

This clone has only a few counts. This chain links TRBV6-5 with TRBJ1-5, with D possibly matching TRBD1 (5 bases). The CDR3 sequence is 13 residues long. The germline CDR1 and CDR2 sequences are MNHEY and SVGAGI. V lost 4 bases and J lost 7, with 11 bases in between. The DNA for the CDR3 is TGTGCCAGCAGTTCCCGGGGCGGGCAGCCCCAGCATTTT. Translated: CASSSRGGQPQHF.

In its sample, this clone was seen a few times. The genes are TRBV14 and TRBJ1-1; possible D gene TRBD1, 5 bases. Germline CDR1 SGHDN, CDR2 FVKESK. The CDR3 has 15 amino acids. V lost 3 bases to trimming and J lost 7 bases, with 18 bases between them. Written as DNA, the CDR3 is TGTGCCAGCAGCCAGATGATCGGACAAGGAATTGAAGCTTTCTTT. It translates to CASSQMIGQGIEAFF.

V gene TRBV2 combines with J gene TRBJ1-4; 8 nucleotides match TRBD1. V dropped 6 bases and J dropped 7; count of bases not matched to a gene: 4. Per the germline V gene, CDR1 is SNHLY and CDR2 is FYNNEI. The CDR3 runs 13 residues. CDR3 sequence (DNA): TGTGCCAGCAGGCAGGGGGCGCTTGAAAAACTGTTTTTT. The encoded protein is CASRQGALEKLFF. The full variable domain, in which reference TRBV2 and TRBJ1-4 provide the parts outside the CDR3, is EPEVTQTPSHQVTQMGQEVILRCVPISNHLYFYWYRQILGQKVEFLVSFYNNEISEKSEIFDDQFSVERPDGSNFTLKIRSTKLEDSAMYFCASRQGALEKLFFGSGTQLSVL.

The chain joins TRBV6-1 to TRBJ2-7; the match to TRBD1 covers 9 bases. This CDR3 has 15 amino acids. The V gene end was trimmed by 0 bases and the J gene end by 8 bases; junction bases not matched to a gene: 8. Germline V gene lookup returns CDR1 MNHNS and CDR2 SASEGT. The CDR3 sequence: CASSEARTGVVKQYF. The CDR3 DNA is TGTGCCAGCAGTGAAGCCCGGACAGGGGTGGTTAAGCAGTACTTC.